This entry lists 24 T cell receptor beta chains sequenced from one sample in a study of blood T cell repertoires in COVID-19. Only in-frame clones appear in the TCRdb table, and some are missing; sequencing was by immunoSEQ multiplex PCR. The table has 65,000 to 90,000 clones, approximately 90% seen once. The material sequenced was peripheral blood. The receptors stem from a woman in her forties or fifties with active or convalescent COVID-19.

V and J are TRBV7-3 and TRBJ2-2, with TRBD2 matching over 8 bases. The CDR3 sequence is 15 residues long. Germline loops: CDR1 SGHTA, CDR2 FQGTGA. V dropped 2 bases and J dropped 6; count of bases not matched to a gene: 5. CDR3 coding DNA: TGTGCCAGCAGCTTAGGTGTAGCGGGGTCCGGGGAGCTGTTTTTT. It yields the protein CASSLGVAGSGELFF.

This chain links TRBV5-8 with TRBJ2-7; TRBD1 matches at 9 bases. V trimming: 3 bases; J trimming: 6 bases; junction bases outside the gene matches: 10. CDR1 and CDR2 from the germline V gene are SGHTS and YDEGEE. This CDR3 region has 15 residues. CDR3: CASSSGQGLSSEQYF. The CDR3 DNA follows: TGTGCCAGCAGCTCGGGACAGGGACTTTCTTCCGAGCAGTACTTC. The whole variable domain, filled in from reference TRBV5-8 and TRBJ2-7, reads EAGVTQSPTHLIKTRGQQATLRCSPISGHTSVYWYQQALGLGLQFLLWYDEGEERNRGNFPPRFSGRQFPNYSSELNVNALELEDSALYLCASSSGQGLSSEQYFGPGTRLTVT.

This chain links TRBV11-2 with TRBJ2-3, with 7 positions matching TRBD2. The CDR3 spans 15 residues. Germline loops: CDR1 SGHAT, CDR2 FQNNGV. V lost 1 base, J lost 1 base, and 2 bases stayed unmatched. The CDR3 coding sequence is TGTGCCAGCAGCTTAGCTAGCGGACGCACAGATACGCAGTATTTT. Its protein product is CASSLASGRTDTQYF.

The rearrangement joins TRBV6-5 to TRBJ1-2, with D uncertain. CDR1 is MNHEY and CDR2 is SVGAGI in the germline V gene. The ends were cut back, 4 bases at V and 0 bases at J, with 15 bases in the middle. The CDR3 totals 16 residues. CDR3 region: CASSWNQVYSNYGYTF. CDR3 bases: TGTGCCAGCAGTTGGAATCAGGTTTACTCTAACTATGGCTACACCTTC.

The V and J genes are TRBV5-3 and TRBJ1-3; D perhaps matches TRBD1 (6 bases). TRBV5-3 is filed as an ORF, its function uncertain. Trimming took 2 bases from V and 7 from J, leaving 13 bases between them. The CDR3 has 14 residues. The CDR3 region has the DNA TGTGCCAGAAGCTTCGGGACAAGATGGAACACCATATATTTT. Amino acid sequence: CARSFGTRWNTIYF.

The chain joins TRBV5-1 to TRBJ1-1; 8 bases fit TRBD1. Unmatched junction bases numbered 12, after V lost 4 bases and J lost 4 bases. The length of the CDR3 is 16 residues. Germline values: CDR1 SGHRS, CDR2 YFSETQ. CDR3 sequence reads: CASSLTTGQEVTEAFF. The CDR3 region has the DNA TGCGCCAGCAGCCTAACCACGGGACAGGAGGTCACTGAAGCTTTCTTT.

V usage is TRBV5-8 and J usage is TRBJ2-5; 14 nucleotides match TRBD2. V lost 3 bases to trimming and J lost 2 bases; unmatched junction nucleotides: 9. Germline CDR1 SGHTS, CDR2 YDEGEE. CDR3 length: 18 amino acids. CDR3 loop: CASSSPGTSGGGQETQYF. The CDR3 nucleotides read TGTGCCAGCAGCTCCCCCGGGACTAGCGGGGGAGGGCAAGAGACCCAGTACTTC.

The chain uses TRBV3-1 (or the pseudogene TRBV3-2) and TRBJ2-3; 8 bases map to TRBD1. The CDR3 is made up of 16 amino acids. Germline CDR1 reads LGHDT; CDR2 reads YNNKEL (reference sequence). After removal of 6 bases from V and 3 bases from J, the junction contained 11 bases not matched to a gene. The CDR3: CASSYRQGMSTDTQYF. For the CDR3, the DNA is TGTGCCAGCAGTTACCGACAGGGGATGTCAACAGATACGCAGTATTTT.

The chain carries TRBV5-5 and TRBJ2-7, with 9 bases that match TRBD1. Germline lookup yields CDR1 SGHKS and CDR2 YYEKEE (reference sequence). This CDR3 has 16 residues. Losses at the gene ends were 0 bases for V and 5 bases for J; bases not matched to a gene: 9. Here the CDR3 DNA reads TGTGCCAGCAGCTTGGGGGGCGGACAGGGGACCCACGAGCAGTACTTC. This encodes CASSLGGGQGTHEQYF.

CDR3 region: CASTLQGTGNTEAFF. The CDR3 DNA reads TGTGCCAGCACCCTACAGGGAACAGGGAACACTGAAGCTTTCTTT. J is TRBJ1-1 and V is TRBV7-8, with a weak D call TRBD1 (6 bases). The V end was cut by 7 bases, the J end by 1 base, with 16 bases between. The CDR3 has 15 residues. Germline assignment: CDR1 SGHVS and CDR2 FQNEAQ.

The chain recombines TRBV11-2 with TRBJ2-1; D unresolved. The CDR3 loop spans 15 amino acids. Germline V gives CDR1 SGHAT, CDR2 FQNNGV. The germline V and J ends were trimmed by 0 bases and 4 bases, with 10 bases remaining between them. CDR3 amino acids: CASSLEASGYNEQFF. DNA of the CDR3: TGTGCCAGCAGCTTAGAGGCCTCAGGATACAATGAGCAGTTCTTC.

V is TRBV2 and J is TRBJ2-6; D is unclear. The CDR3 loop spans 17 amino acids. Germline CDR1 SNHLY, CDR2 FYNNEI. V was trimmed by 3 bases and J by 0 bases, leaving 12 bases between them. CDR3 amino acids: CASSESRAPSGANVLTF. CDR3 DNA: TGTGCCAGCAGTGAGTCGCGCGCCCCCTCTGGGGCCAACGTCCTGACTTTC.

The CDR3 sequence is CSGSLGQGVSSEQYF. DNA of the CDR3: TGCAGCGGCAGCCTTGGACAGGGTGTATCGTCCGAGCAGTACTTC. This sequence joins TRBV29-1 and TRBJ2-7; 8 nucleotides align to TRBD1. The V segment lost 7 bases and the J segment 6 bases; nucleotides outside the gene matches: 17. The CDR3 runs 15 residues. Germline CDR1 and CDR2: SQVTM and ANQGSEA.

This clone showed up just a few times. The chain links TRBV3-1 (or the pseudogene TRBV3-2) to TRBJ2-7; 14 bases align to TRBD2. After removal of 4 bases from V and 2 bases from J, the junction contained 4 bases not matched to a gene. The CDR3 has 16 amino acids. Germline-derived CDR1 and CDR2 are LGHDT and YNNKEL (reference sequence). The CDR3 DNA follows: TGTGCCAGCAGCCCCTGGGGACTAGCGGGGGCCTACGAGCAGTACTTC. Residues: CASSPWGLAGAYEQYF.

The chain uses TRBV9 and TRBJ2-3, with 9 nucleotides matching TRBD1. The V segment lost 4 bases and the J segment 1 base; nucleotides outside the gene matches: 4. CDR1 is SGDLS and CDR2 is YYNGEE in the germline V gene. There are 15 residues in the CDR3. In nucleotides, the CDR3 is TGTGCCAGCAGCAACCGGGACAGGGGCACAGATACGCAGTATTTT. This translates into CASSNRDRGTDTQYF.

V gene TRBV30 combines with J gene TRBJ1-3; 7 bases agree with TRBD1. Losses at the gene ends were 1 base for V and 8 bases for J; bases not matched to a gene: 5. The CDR3 has 13 amino acids. Germline-derived CDR1 and CDR2 are GTSNPN and SVGIG (reference sequence). The CDR3 here is CAWSATGWDTIYF. The CDR3 bases are TGTGCCTGGAGTGCGACAGGGTGGGACACCATATATTTT.

The CDR3, as DNA: TGCGCCAGCAGCCAAGAGTCCGGGTTTAGCACAGATACGCAGTATTTT. It codes for CASSQESGFSTDTQYF. The gene calls are TRBV4-1 and TRBJ2-3; D gene ambiguous. Germline CDR1 reads MGHRA; CDR2 reads YSYEKL. Deletions cut 0 bases from V and 0 bases from J, with 10 bases between. This CDR3 is 16 amino acids long.

The chain couples TRBV6-5 to TRBJ2-7, with TRBD1 matching 10 bases. The CDR3 covers 14 residues. Germline CDR1 MNHEY, CDR2 SVGAGI. V shed 6 bases, J shed 2 bases, and the junction held 4 bases outside the gene matches. The CDR3 DNA reads as TGTGCCAGCAGATCGGGACAGGGGACCTACGAGCAGTACTTC. The encoded protein is CASRSGQGTYEQYF.

V usage is TRBV3-1 (or the pseudogene TRBV3-2) and J usage is TRBJ1-2; TRBD1 matches at 9 bases. This CDR3 spans 14 amino acids. Germline trimming cut 1 base from V and 7 bases from J; bases unmatched to any gene: 4. Germline CDR1 LGHDT, CDR2 YNNKEL (reference sequence). The CDR3, as DNA: TGTGCCAGCAGCCAAGGACAGGGGGAGCGTGGCTACACCTTC. Encoded protein: CASSQGQGERGYTF.

The chain combines TRBV6-5 with TRBJ2-5; D might be TRBD2 (6 bases). V was cut by 3 bases and J by 1 base, with 12 bases left in between. The CDR3 length is 15 residues. Germline assignment: CDR1 MNHEY and CDR2 SVGAGI. CDR3 protein: CASSYGVGGQETQYF. In DNA form, the CDR3 reads TGTGCCAGCAGTTATGGTGTCGGGGGCCAAGAGACCCAGTACTTC.

The genes are TRBV2 and TRBJ2-4; 7 bases line up with TRBD2. With V trimmed by 2 bases and J by 11 bases, 12 bases remained unmatched. Germline CDR1 is SNHLY and CDR2 is FYNNEI. The CDR3 covers 15 residues. In DNA form, the CDR3 reads TGTGCCAGCAGTGAACGGGAGGCTGGGGAACACTTTCAGTACTTC. It is translated as CASSEREAGEHFQYF.

Here the CDR3 DNA reads TGTGCCACCAACATAGGGGGGACAGGGGCTAACTATGGCTACACCTTC. This gives the protein CATNIGGTGANYGYTF. The chain recombines TRBV19 with TRBJ1-2, with 10 bases that match TRBD1. J gave up 0 bases and V 10 bases, and 11 bases lay outside the gene matches. There are 16 residues in the CDR3. CDR1 is LNHDA and CDR2 is SQIVND in the germline V gene (reference sequence).

The rearrangement joins TRBV27 to TRBJ2-7; TRBD2 matches 10 bases. Trimming took 8 bases from V and 2 from J; bases not matched to a gene: 9. The CDR3 extends over 15 amino acids. Germline CDR1 reads MNHEY; CDR2 reads SMNVEV (reference sequence). The CDR3 region is CASRLLAGTAYEQYF. The CDR3 DNA is TGTGCCAGCCGTCTACTAGCGGGGACGGCCTACGAGCAGTACTTC.

The gene calls are TRBV9 and TRBJ1-6; D is perhaps TRBD1 (5 bases). Trimming took off 4 bases at V and 7 bases at J, with 12 bases between the two ends. CDR1 is SGDLS, CDR2 YYNGEE, per germline. The CDR3 spans 14 residues. The CDR3 DNA is TGTGCCAGCAGCCTAGGGACGGGGAATTCACCCCTCCACTTT. It specifies CASSLGTGNSPLHF.